This T cell receptor beta chain is drawn from a study of blood T cell repertoires in COVID-19. Per the original data handling: Scientists estimated how many nucleated cells there were by amplifying reference gene primers. Assay: immunoSEQ multiplex PCR; the TCRdb copy retains only in-frame clones and omits some. That table is the source of V, J and clone size, and D and trimming were worked out from the DNA. The repertoire holds about 310,000 clones, with around 87% as singletons. The sample consisted of peripheral blood. The source is a man in his fifties or sixties with active or convalescent COVID-19.

In nucleotides, the CDR3 is TGTGCCAGCAGCTTAGGGAGGGGCACTGAAGCTTTCTTT. It specifies CASSLGRGTEAFF. This chain uses TRBV11-2 with TRBJ1-1; a possible D gene is TRBD1 (5 bases). The CDR3 is made up of 13 amino acids. Trimming shortened V by 1 base and J by 4 bases, and 7 bases separated the two germline ends. CDR1 SGHAT and CDR2 FQNNGV come from the germline V gene.